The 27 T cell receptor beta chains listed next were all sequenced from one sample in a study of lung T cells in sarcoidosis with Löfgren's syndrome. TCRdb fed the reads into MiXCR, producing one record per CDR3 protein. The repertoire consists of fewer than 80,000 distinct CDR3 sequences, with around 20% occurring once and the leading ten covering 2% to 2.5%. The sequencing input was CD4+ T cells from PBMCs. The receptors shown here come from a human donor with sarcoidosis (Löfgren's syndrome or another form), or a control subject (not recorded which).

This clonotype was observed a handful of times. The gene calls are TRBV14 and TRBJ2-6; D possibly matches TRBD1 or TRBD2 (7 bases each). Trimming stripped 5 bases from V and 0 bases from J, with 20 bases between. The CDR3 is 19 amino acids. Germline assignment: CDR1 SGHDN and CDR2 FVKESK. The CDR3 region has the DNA TGTGCCAGCAGCTCTCAGGGGGGGATTCTGAGCTCTGGGGCCAACGTCCTGACTTTC. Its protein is CASSSQGGILSSGANVLTF.

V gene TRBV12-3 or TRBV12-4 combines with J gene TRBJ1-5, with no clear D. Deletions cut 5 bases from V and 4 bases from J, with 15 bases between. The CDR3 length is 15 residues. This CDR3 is CASSRYDWSNQPQHF. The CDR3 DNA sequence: TGTGCCAGCAGTCGATACGACTGGAGTAATCAGCCCCAGCATTTT.

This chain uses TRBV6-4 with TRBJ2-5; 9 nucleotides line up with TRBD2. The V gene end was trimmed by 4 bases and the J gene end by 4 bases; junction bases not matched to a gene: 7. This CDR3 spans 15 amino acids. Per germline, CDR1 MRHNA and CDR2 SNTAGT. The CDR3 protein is CASSAYSGSLETQYF. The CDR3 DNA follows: TGTGCCAGCAGTGCTTATAGCGGGAGCCTAGAGACCCAGTACTTC.

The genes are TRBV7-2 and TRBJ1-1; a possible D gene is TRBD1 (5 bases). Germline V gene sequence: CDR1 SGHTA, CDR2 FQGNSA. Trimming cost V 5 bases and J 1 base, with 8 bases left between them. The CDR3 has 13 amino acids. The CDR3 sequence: CASSPGRNTEAFF. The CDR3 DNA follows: TGTGCCAGCAGCCCGGGACGGAACACTGAAGCTTTCTTT.

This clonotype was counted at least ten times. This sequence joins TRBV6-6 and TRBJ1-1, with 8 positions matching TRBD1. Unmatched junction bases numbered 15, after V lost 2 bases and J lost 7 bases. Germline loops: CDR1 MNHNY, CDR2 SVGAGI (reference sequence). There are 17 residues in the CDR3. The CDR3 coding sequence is TGTGCCAGCAGTTACACCTGGACAGGGAGTGGGGCCAGTGAAGCTTTCTTT. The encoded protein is CASSYTWTGSGASEAFF.

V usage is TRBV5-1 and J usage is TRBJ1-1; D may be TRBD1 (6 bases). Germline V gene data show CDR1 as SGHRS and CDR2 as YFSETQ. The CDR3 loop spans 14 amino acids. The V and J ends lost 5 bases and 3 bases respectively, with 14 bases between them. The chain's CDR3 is CASRYTGRDTEAFF. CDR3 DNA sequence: TGCGCCAGCAGGTATACAGGGAGGGACACTGAAGCTTTCTTT.

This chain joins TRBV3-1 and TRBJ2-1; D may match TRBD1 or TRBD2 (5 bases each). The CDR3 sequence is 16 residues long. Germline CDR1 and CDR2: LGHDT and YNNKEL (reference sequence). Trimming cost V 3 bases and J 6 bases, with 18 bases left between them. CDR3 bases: TGTGCCAGCAGCCAGGGATGGGGCCGAGCGGTCAATGAGCAGTTCTTC. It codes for CASSQGWGRAVNEQFF.

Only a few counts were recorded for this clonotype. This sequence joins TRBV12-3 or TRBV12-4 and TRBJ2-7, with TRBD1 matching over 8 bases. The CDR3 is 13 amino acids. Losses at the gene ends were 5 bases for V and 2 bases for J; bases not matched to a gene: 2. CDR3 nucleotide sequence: TGTGCCAGCAGTATGGACAGGGCCTACGAGCAGTACTTC. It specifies CASSMDRAYEQYF.

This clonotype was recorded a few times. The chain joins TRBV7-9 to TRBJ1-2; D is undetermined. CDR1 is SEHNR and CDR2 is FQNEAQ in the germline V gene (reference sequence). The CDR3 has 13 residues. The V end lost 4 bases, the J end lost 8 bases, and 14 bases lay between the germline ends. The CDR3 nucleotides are TGTGCCAGCAGCTCCCAGAGGGCAGAGGGCTACACCTTC. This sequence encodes CASSSQRAEGYTF.

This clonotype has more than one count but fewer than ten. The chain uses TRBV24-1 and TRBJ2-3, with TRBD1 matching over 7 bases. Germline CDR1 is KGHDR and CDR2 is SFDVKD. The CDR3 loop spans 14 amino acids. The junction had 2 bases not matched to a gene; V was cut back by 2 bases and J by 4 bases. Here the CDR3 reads CATSDSTGADTQYF. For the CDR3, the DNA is TGTGCCACCAGTGATTCAACAGGGGCAGATACGCAGTATTTT.

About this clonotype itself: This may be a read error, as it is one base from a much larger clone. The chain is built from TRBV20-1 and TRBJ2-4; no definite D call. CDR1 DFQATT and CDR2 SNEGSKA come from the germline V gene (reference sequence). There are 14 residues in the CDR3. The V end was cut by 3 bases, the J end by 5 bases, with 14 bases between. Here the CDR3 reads CSARGPTIQNIQYF. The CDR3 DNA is TGCAGTGCTAGGGGCCCTACGATCCAAAACATTCAGTACTTC.

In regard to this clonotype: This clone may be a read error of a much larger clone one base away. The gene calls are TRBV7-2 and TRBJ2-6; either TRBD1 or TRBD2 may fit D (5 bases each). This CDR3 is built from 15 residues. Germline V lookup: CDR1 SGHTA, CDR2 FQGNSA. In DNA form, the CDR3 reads TGTGCCAGCAGCGTCAGGGACCCTGGGGCCAACGTCCGGACTTTC. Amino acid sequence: CASSVRDPGANVRTF.

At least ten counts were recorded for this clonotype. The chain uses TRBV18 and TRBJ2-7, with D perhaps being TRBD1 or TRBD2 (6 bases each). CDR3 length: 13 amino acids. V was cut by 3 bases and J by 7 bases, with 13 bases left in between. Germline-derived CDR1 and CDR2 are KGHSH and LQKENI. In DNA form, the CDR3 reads TGTGCCAGCTCACCGCTAGAGGGGGGAGAGCAGTACGTC. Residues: CASSPLEGGEQYV.

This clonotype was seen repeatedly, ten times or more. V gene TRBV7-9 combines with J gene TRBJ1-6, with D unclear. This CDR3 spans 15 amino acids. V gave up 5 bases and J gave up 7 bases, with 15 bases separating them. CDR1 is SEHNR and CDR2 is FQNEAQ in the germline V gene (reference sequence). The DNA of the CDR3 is TGTGCCAGCAGCCCGTGGGAGGCGAAGAATTCACCCCTCCACTTT. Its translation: CASSPWEAKNSPLHF.

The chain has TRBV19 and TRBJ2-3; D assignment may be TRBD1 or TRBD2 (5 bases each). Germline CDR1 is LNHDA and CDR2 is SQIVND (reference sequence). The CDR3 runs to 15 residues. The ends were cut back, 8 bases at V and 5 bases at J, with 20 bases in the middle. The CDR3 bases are TGTGCCAGTTCCAACCTAGGAGAGAGGGGAGATACGCAGTATTTT. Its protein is CASSNLGERGDTQYF.

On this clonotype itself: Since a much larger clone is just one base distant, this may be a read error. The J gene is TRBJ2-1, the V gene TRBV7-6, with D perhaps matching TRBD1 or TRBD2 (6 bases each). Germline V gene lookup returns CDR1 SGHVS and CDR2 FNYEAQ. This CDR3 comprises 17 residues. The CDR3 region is CASSLQQGGISYNGQFF. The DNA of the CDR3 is TGTGCCAGCAGCTTACAACAGGGAGGCATCTCCTACAATGGGCAGTTCTTC.

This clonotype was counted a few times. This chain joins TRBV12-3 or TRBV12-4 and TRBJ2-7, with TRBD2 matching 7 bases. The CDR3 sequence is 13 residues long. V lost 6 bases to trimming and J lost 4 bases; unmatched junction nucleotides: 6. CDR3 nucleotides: TGTGCCAGCAGCATGGGGAGGGGTTACGAGCAGTACTTC. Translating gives CASSMGRGYEQYF.

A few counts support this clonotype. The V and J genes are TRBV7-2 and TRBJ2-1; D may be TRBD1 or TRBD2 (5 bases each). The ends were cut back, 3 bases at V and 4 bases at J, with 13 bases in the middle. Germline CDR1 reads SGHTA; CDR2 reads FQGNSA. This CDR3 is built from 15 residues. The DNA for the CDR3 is TGTGCCAGCAGCTTGGGACGGCCCATGTACAATGAGCAGTTCTTC. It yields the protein CASSLGRPMYNEQFF. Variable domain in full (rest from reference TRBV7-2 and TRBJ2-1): GAGVSQSPSNKVTEKGKDVELRCDPISGHTALYWYRQSLGQGLEFLIYFQGNSAPDKSGLPSDRFSAERTGGSVSTLTIQRTQQEDSAVYLCASSLGRPMYNEQFFGPGTRLTVL.

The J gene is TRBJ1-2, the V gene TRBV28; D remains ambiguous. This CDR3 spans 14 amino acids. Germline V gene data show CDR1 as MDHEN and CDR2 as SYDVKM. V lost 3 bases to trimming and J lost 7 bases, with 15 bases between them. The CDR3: CASSLGRYDCGYTF. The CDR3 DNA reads TGTGCCAGCAGTTTGGGCCGATATGACTGTGGCTACACCTTC.

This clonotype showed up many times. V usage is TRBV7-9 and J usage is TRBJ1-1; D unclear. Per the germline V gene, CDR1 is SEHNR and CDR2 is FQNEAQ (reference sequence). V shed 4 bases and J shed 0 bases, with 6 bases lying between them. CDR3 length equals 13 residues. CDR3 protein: CASSSNMNTEAFF. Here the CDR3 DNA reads TGTGCCAGCAGCTCCAACATGAACACTGAAGCTTTCTTT.

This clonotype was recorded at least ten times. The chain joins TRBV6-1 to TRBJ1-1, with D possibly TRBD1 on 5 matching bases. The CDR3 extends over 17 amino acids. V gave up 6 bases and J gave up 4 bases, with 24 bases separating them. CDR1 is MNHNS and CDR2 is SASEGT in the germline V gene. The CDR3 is CASSPGGWGPAGTEAFF. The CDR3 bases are TGTGCCAGCAGCCCGGGGGGGTGGGGACCGGCGGGCACTGAAGCTTTCTTT.

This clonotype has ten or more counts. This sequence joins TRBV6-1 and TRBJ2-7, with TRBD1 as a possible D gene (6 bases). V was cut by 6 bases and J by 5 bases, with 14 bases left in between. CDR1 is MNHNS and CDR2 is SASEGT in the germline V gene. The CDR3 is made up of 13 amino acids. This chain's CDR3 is CASRKRGMNEQYV. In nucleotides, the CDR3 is TGTGCCAGCAGGAAAAGGGGGATGAACGAGCAGTACGTC.

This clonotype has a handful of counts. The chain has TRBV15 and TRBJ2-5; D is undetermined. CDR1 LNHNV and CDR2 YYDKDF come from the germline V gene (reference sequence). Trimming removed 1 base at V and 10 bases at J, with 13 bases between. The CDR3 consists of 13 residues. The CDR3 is CATSRVPSASQYF. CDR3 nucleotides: TGTGCCACCAGCAGAGTACCCTCTGCGAGCCAGTACTTC. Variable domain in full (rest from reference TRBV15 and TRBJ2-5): DAMVIQNPRYQVTQFGKPVTLSCSQTLNHNVMYWYQQKSSQAPKLLFHYYDKDFNNEADTPDNFQSRRPNTSFCFLDIRSPGLGDTAMYLCATSRVPSASQYFGPGTRLLVL.

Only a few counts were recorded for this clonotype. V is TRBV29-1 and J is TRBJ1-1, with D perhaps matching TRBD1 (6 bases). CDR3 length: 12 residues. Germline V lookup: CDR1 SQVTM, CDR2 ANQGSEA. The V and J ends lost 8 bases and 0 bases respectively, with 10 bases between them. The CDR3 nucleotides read TGCAGCTGTCGGGACATGAACACTGAAGCTTTCTTT. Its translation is CSCRDMNTEAFF. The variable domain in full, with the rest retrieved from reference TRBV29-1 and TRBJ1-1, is SAVISQKPSRDICQRGTSLTIQCQVDSQVTMMFWYRQQPGQSLTLIATANQGSEATYESGFVIDKFPISRPNLTFSTLTVSNMSPEDSSIYLCSCRDMNTEAFFGQGTRLTVV.

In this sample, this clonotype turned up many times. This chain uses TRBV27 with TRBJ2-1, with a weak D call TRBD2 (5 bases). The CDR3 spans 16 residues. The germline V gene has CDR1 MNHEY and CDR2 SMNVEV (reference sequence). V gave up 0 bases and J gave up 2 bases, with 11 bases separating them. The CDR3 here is CASSLSRERPYNEQFF. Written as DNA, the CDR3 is TGTGCCAGCAGTTTATCAAGGGAGCGCCCCTACAATGAGCAGTTCTTC.

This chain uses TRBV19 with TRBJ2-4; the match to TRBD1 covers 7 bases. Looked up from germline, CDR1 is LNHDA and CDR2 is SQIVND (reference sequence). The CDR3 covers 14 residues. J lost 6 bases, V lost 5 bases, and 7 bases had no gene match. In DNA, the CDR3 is TGTGCCAGTAGTCCCCCGGGACAGACAAACATTCAGTACTTC. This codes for CASSPPGQTNIQYF.

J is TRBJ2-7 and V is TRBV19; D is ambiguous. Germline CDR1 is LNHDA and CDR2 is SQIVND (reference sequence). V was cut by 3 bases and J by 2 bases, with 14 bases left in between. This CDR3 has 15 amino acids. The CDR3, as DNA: TGTGCCAGTAGTATGAACAGCATCATAACCTACGAGCAGTACTTC. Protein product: CASSMNSIITYEQYF.